This TCR beta chain was sequenced in a study of CXCR3-negative and CXCR3-positive naive CD8 T cells. General study points: Both naive subsets, CXCR3-negative and CXCR3-positive, displayed similar TRBV-TRBJ usage, unlike memory cells.

Libraries of TRB cDNA were made by 5' RACE and carried UMIs. Following a re-call of the 5' RACE reads, TCRdb has one entry per CDR3 protein and lacks DNA. In total, the table holds about 43,000 distinct CDR3 sequences. This CDR3 has 11 residues. The germline gives CDR1 SGHTA, CDR2 FQGNSA. About this clonotype: The target antigen is unknown.

V gene TRBV7-2 combines with J gene TRBJ2-7. This receptor was identified in a human donor in good health. Some clones in this sample may be carry-over from other donors' samples. Sequenced sample: memory CD8+ T cells from blood. CDR3 in amino acids: CASSGAYEQYF.